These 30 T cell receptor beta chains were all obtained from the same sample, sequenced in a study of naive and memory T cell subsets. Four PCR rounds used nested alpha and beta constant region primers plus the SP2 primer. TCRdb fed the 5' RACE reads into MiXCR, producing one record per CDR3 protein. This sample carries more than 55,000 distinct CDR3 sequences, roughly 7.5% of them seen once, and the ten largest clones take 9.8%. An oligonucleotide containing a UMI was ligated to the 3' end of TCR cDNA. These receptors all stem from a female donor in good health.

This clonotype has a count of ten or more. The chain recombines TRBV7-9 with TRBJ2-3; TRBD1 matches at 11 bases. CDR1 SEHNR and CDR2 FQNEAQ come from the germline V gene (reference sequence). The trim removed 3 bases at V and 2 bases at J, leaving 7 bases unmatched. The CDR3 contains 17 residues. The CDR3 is CASSFWTGGFYTDTQYF. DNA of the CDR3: TGTGCCAGCAGCTTTTGGACAGGGGGCTTTTACACAGATACGCAGTATTTT. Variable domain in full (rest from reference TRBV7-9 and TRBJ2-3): DTGVSQNPRHKITKRGQNVTFRCDPISEHNRLYWYRQTLGQGPEFLTYFQNEAQLEKSRLLSDRFSAERPKGSFSTLEIQRTEQGDSAMYLCASSFWTGGFYTDTQYFGPGTRLTVL.

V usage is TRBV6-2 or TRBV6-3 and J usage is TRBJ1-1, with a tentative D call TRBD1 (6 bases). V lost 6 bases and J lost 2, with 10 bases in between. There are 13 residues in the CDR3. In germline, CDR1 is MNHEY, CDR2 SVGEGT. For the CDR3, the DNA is TGTGCCAGCAGGTACAGGGTAAACACTGAAGCTTTCTTT. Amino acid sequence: CASRYRVNTEAFF.

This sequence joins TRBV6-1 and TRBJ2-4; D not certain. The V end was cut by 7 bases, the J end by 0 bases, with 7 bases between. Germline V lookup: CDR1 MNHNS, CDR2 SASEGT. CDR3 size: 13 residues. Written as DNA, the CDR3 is TGTGCCAGCAAGGAGACAGCCAAAAACATTCAGTACTTC. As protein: CASKETAKNIQYF.

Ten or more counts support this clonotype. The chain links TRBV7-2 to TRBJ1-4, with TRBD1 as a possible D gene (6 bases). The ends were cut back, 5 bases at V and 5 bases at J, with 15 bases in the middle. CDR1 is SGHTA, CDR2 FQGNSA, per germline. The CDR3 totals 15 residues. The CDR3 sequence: CASSTGQQENEKLFF. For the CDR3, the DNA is TGTGCCAGCAGCACAGGACAGCAAGAAAATGAAAAACTGTTTTTT.

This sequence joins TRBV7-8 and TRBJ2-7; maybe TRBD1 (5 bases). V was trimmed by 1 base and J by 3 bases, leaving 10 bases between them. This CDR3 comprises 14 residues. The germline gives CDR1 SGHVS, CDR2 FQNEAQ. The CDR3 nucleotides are TGTGCCAGCAGCTTAGAAGGGGCTCTCTACGAGCAGTACTTC. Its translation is CASSLEGALYEQYF.

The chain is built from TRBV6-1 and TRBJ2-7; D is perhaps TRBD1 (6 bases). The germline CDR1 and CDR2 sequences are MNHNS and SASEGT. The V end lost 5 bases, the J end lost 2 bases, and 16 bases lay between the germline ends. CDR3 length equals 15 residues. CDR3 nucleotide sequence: TGTGCCAGCAGTCCCCAGCGACAGGTTGCCTACGAGCAGTACTTC. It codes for CASSPQRQVAYEQYF.

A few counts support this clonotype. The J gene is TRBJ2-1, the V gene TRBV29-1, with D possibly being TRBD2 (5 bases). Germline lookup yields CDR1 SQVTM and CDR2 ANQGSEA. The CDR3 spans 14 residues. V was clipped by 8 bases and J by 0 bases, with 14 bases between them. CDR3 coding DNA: TGCAGCCCCCCTCGAGGGCACTCCTACAATGAGCAGTTCTTC. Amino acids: CSPPRGHSYNEQFF.

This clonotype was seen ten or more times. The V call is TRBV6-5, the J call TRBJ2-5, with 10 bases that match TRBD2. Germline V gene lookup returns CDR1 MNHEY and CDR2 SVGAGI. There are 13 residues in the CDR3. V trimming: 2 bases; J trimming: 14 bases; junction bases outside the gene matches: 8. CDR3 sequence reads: CASSYRLAGAVYF. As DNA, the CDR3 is TGTGCCAGCAGTTACAGGCTAGCGGGGGCGGTTTACTTC.

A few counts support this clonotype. CDR3: CASSSRTGAYEQYF. CDR3 nucleotides: TGCGCCAGCAGCTCCCGGACAGGGGCCTACGAGCAGTACTTC. This chain uses TRBV4-3 with TRBJ2-7, with 9 bases identical to TRBD1. V gave up 5 bases and J gave up 2 bases; unmatched junction bases: 4. CDR1 LGHNA and CDR2 YSLEER come from the germline V gene. The CDR3 covers 14 residues.

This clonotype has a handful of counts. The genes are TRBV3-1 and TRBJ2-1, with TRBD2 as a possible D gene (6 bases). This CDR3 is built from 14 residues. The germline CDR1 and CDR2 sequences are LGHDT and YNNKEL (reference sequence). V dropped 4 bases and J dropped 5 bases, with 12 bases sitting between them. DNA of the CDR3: TGTGCCAGCAGCCCGCGGGACTGTAACAATGAGCAGTTCTTC. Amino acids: CASSPRDCNNEQFF.

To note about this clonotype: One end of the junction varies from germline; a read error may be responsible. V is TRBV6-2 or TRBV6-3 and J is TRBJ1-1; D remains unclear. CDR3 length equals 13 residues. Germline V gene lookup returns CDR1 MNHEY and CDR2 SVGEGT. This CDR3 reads CASSVLTFVPGIF. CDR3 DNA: TGTGCCAGCAGCGTACTGACCTTCGTCCCGGGAATCTTT.

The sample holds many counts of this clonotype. The DNA for the CDR3 is TGTGCCAGTAGATTGAACACTGAAGCTTTCTTT. Protein: CASRLNTEAFF. The genes are TRBV2 and TRBJ1-1, with unresolved D. Trimming stripped 9 bases from V and 0 bases from J, with 5 bases between. This CDR3 has 11 residues. Germline V CDR1 and CDR2: SNHLY, FYNNEI. Full variable domain (outside the CDR3, taken from reference TRBV2 and TRBJ1-1): EPEVTQTPSHQVTQMGQEVILRCVPISNHLYFYWYRQILGQKVEFLVSFYNNEISEKSEIFDDQFSVERPDGSNFTLKIRSTKLEDSAMYFCASRLNTEAFFGQGTRLTVV.

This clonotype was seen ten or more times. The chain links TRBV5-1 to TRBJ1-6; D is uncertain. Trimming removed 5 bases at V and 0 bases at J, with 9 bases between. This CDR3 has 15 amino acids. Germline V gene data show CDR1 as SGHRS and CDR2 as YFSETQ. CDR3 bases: TGCGCCAGCAGTAGGGAAGGCTCCTATAATTCACCCCTCCACTTT. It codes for CASSREGSYNSPLHF. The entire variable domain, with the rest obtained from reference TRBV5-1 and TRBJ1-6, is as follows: KAGVTQTPRYLIKTRGQQVTLSCSPISGHRSVSWYQQTPGQGLQFLFEYFSETQRNKGNFPGRFSGRQFSNSRSEMNVSTLELGDSALYLCASSREGSYNSPLHFGNGTRLTVT.

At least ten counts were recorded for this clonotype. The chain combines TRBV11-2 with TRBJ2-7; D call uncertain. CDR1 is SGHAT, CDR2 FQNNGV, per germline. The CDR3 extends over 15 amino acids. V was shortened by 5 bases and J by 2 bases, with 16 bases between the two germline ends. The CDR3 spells CASSPGLQQTYEQYF. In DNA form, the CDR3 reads TGTGCCAGCAGCCCCGGGCTCCAGCAGACCTACGAGCAGTACTTC.

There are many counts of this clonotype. In DNA form, the CDR3 reads TGTGCCAGCAGTAGGCAGGGGGCTAATGAAAAACTGTTTTTT. Its protein product is CASSRQGANEKLFF. The V and J genes are TRBV6-5 and TRBJ1-4, with 7 nucleotides matching TRBD1. Germline V gives CDR1 MNHEY, CDR2 SVGAGI. CDR3 length equals 14 residues. J gave up 3 bases and V 5 bases, and 3 bases lay outside the gene matches.

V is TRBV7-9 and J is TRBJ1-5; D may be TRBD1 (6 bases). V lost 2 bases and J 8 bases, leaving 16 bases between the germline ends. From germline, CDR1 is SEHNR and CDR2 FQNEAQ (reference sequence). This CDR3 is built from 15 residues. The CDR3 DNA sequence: TGTGCCAGCAGCTTATACCTGGGGGCCGTTGAGCCCCAGCATTTT. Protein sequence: CASSLYLGAVEPQHF.

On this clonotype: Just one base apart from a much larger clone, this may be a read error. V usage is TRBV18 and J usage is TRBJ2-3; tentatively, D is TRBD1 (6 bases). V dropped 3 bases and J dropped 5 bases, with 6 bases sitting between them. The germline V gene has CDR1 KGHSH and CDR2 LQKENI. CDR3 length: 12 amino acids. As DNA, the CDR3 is TGTGCCAGCTCACCGGACAGAGATACGCAGTATTTT. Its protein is CASSPDRDTQYF.

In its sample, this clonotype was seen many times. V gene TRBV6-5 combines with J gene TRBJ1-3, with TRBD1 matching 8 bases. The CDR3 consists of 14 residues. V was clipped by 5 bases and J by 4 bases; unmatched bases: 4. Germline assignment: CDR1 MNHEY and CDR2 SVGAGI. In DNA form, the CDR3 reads TGTGCCAGCAGTCCGGGACAGGCGGGAAACACCATATATTTT. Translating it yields CASSPGQAGNTIYF.

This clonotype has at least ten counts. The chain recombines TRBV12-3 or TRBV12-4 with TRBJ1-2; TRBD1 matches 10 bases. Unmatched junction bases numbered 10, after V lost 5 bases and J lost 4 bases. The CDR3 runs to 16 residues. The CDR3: CASSTHRDRGTYGYTF. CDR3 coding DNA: TGTGCCAGCAGTACCCACCGGGACAGGGGCACCTATGGCTACACCTTC.

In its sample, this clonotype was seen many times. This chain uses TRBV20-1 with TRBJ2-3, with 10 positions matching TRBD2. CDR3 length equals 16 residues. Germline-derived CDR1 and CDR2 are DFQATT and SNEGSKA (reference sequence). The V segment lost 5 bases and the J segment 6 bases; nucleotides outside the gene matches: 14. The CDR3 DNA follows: TGCAGTGCTTACCTATTAGCGGGGGGAACCAGGGATACGCAGTATTTT. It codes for CSAYLLAGGTRDTQYF.

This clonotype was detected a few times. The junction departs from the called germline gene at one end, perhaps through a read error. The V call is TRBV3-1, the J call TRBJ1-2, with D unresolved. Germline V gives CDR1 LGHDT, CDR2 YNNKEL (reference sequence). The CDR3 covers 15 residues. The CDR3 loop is CASSQTSGSLAGDTF. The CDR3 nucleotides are TGTGCCAGCAGCCAAACCTCCGGCTCATTGGCTGGCGACACCTTC.

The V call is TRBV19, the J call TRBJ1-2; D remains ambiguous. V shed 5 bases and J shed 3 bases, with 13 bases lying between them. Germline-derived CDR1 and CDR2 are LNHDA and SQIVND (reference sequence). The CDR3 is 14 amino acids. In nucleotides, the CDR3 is TGTGCCAGTAGTTCCAGGCCCTCTCACTATGGCTACACCTTC. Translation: CASSSRPSHYGYTF.

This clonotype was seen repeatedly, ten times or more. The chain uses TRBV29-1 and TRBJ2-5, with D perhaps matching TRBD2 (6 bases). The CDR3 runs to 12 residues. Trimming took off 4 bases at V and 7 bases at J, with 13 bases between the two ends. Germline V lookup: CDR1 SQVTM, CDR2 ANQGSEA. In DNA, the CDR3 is TGCAGCGTTGTTCGGGACTCGCGGACCCAGTACTTC. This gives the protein CSVVRDSRTQYF.

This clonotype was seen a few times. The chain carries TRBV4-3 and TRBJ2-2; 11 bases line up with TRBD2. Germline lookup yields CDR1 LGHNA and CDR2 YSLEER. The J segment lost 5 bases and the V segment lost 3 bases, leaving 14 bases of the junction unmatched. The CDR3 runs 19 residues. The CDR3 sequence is CASSHGNLAGGPRTGELFF. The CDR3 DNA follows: TGCGCCAGCAGCCATGGAAACTTAGCGGGGGGGCCGCGGACCGGGGAGCTGTTTTTT.

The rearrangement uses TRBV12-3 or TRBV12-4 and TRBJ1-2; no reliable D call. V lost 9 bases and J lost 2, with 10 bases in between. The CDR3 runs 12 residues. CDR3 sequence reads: CASRVTNYGYTF. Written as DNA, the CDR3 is TGTGCCAGTAGGGTCACGAACTATGGCTACACCTTC.

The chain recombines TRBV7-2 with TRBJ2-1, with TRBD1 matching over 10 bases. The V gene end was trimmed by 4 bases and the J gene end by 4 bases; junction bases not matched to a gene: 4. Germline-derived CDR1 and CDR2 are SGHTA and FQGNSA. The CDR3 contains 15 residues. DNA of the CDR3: TGTGCCAGCAGCTCGGACAGGGGGGAATACAATGAGCAGTTCTTC. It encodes CASSSDRGEYNEQFF.

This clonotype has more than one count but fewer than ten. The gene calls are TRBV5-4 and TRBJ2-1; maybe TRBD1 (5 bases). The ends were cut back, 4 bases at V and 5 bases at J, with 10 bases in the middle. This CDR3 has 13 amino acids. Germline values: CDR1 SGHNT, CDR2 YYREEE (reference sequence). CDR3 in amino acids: CASSRGLDNEQFF. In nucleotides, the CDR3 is TGTGCCAGCAGCAGGGGCCTCGACAATGAGCAGTTCTTC.

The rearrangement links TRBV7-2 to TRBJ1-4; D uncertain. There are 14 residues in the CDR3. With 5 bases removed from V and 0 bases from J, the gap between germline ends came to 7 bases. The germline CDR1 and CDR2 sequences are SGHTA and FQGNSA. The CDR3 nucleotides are TGTGCCAGCAGCGGAGTCGCAACTAATGAAAAACTGTTTTTT. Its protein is CASSGVATNEKLFF.

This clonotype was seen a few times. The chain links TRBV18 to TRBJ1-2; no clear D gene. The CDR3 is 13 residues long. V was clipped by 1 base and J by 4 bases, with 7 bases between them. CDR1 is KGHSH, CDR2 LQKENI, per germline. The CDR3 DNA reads TGTGCCAGCTCACCACTGCAGGTCTATGGCTACACCTTC. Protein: CASSPLQVYGYTF.

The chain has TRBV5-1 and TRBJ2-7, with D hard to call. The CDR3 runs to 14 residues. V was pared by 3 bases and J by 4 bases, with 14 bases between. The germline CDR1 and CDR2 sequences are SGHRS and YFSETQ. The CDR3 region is CASSSGSRPYEQYF. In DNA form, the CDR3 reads TGCGCCAGCAGCTCCGGTTCGAGGCCATACGAGCAGTACTTC.